Only one count was recorded for the clone carrying this TCR beta chain. Its antigen is unidentified. Germline V gene lookup returns CDR1 MDHEN and CDR2 SYDVKM. The CDR3 spans 11 residues. V lost 10 bases, J lost 5 bases, and 11 bases lay in between. This record belongs to a study of shared clonotypes between healthy human individuals. Findings of the study overall: Clonotype sharing among donors was thought likely to change with sequencing depth.

The repertoire was sequenced with immunoSEQ multiplex PCR; TCRdb's copy has only in-frame clones and lacks some. The sample consists of about 490,000 clones, about 78% of them appearing once. This sequence was found in a woman aged 40 to 50 in good health. Some clones in this sample may be carry-over from other donors' samples. The rearrangement joins TRBV28 to TRBJ1-2, with a possible D match to TRBD1 (5 bases). Input material: PBMCs. The CDR3, as DNA: TGTGCCACCGAAGAGGGGTATGGCTACACCTTC. It yields the protein CATEEGYGYTF.